This note documents a single T cell receptor (beta chain) sequence. Its antigen is unknown. The donor cohort consisted entirely of Caucasian adults residing in Nashville, Tennessee. The source of the sample is a study of shared clonotypes between healthy human individuals. Study outcomes and limitations: Only blood was sampled; tissue repertoires likely differ.

The germline V gene encodes CDR1 WNHNN and CDR2 SYGVQD (reference sequence). The CDR3 runs 16 residues. J was trimmed by 5 bases and V by 5 bases; bases with no gene match: 9. The authors split each subset's genomic DNA evenly across several immunoSEQ plates. Sequencing used immunoSEQ multiplex PCR; TCRdb keeps in-frame clones, though not all of them. The table records more than 450,000 clones, 79% of them present only once. Sequenced sample: PBMCs. The receptor's source is a woman aged 40 to 50 in good health. Some clones in this sample may be carry-over from other donors' samples. The chain employs TRBV10-1 and TRBJ2-1, with TRBD2 identical over 10 bases. CDR3 sequence: CASSRAGTSVNNEQFF. The CDR3 bases are TGCGCCAGCAGTAGAGCCGGGACTAGCGTAAACAATGAGCAGTTCTTC.